Each of the 16 T cell receptor beta chains below was sequenced from the same sample in a study of neoadjuvant anti-PD-1 for oral cavity cancer. Sequenced by immunoSEQ multiplex PCR; TCRdb stores in-frame clones only, minus some. The sample has 15,000 or so clones, around two thirds seen once. The specimen comprised PBMCs, sampled before nivolumab (anti-PD-1) treatment. The receptors were sampled from a person between 40 and 85 years old with oral cavity squamous cell carcinoma.

The chain combines TRBV10-2 with TRBJ2-3, with D perhaps TRBD2 (6 bases). CDR1 and CDR2 from the germline V gene are WSHSY and SAAADI. This CDR3 has 16 amino acids. The ends were cut back, 6 bases at V and 0 bases at J, with 16 bases in the middle. In DNA, the CDR3 is TGCGCCAGCAGCGGAGGGGACTCTTCTAGCACAGATACGCAGTATTTT. This codes for CASSGGDSSSTDTQYF.

This chain connects TRBV2 to TRBJ2-1, with 12 bases lining up with TRBD2. The CDR3 covers 15 residues. Germline V CDR1 and CDR2: SNHLY, FYNNEI. V lost 8 bases and J lost 8; bases outside the gene matches: 10. In DNA, the CDR3 is TGTGCCAGCGTGGATCTAGCGGGAGGGGTATATGAGCAGTTCTTC. This codes for CASVDLAGGVYEQFF.

CDR3 DNA sequence: TGTGCCTGGACGAGGCAGGGAAACACCGGGGAGCTGTTTTTT. This encodes CAWTRQGNTGELFF. The V and J genes are TRBV30 and TRBJ2-2, with D possibly TRBD1 on 5 matching bases. The germline CDR1 and CDR2 sequences are GTSNPN and SVGIG (reference sequence). V was trimmed by 4 bases and J by 2 bases, leaving 11 bases between them. The CDR3 runs to 14 residues. Full variable domain (remainder filled in from reference TRBV30 and TRBJ2-2): SQTIHQWPATLVQPVGSPLSLECTVEGTSNPNLYWYRQAAGRGLQLLFYSVGIGQISSEVPQNLSASRPQDRQFILSSKKLLLSDSGFYLCAWTRQGNTGELFFGEGSRLTVL.

A single count supports this clone. The V call is TRBV11-2, the J call TRBJ2-5, with D tentatively TRBD2 (6 bases). There are 13 residues in the CDR3. Germline CDR1 reads SGHAT; CDR2 reads FQNNGV. The V gene lost 8 bases and the J gene lost 5 bases, with 15 bases spanning the gap. CDR3: CASASGGRETQYF. The CDR3 coding sequence is TGTGCCAGCGCTAGTGGAGGGAGGGAGACCCAGTACTTC.

The chain is built from TRBV30 and TRBJ2-3; TRBD2 matches 12 bases. V dropped 2 bases and J dropped 2; count of bases not matched to a gene: 2. CDR3 length: 15 residues. Germline loops: CDR1 GTSNPN, CDR2 SVGIG (reference sequence). The CDR3 DNA follows: TGTGCCTGGAGTCCTAGCGGGAGGGCCACAGATACGCAGTATTTT. Residues: CAWSPSGRATDTQYF.

The chain uses TRBV7-8 and TRBJ2-1, with 8 bases lining up with TRBD2. Germline V gene data show CDR1 as SGHVS and CDR2 as FQNEAQ. The CDR3 loop spans 15 amino acids. V gave up 3 bases and J gave up 3 bases; unmatched junction bases: 4. The CDR3 loop is CASSLSSGIYNEQFF. CDR3 sequence (DNA): TGTGCCAGCAGCTTGAGTAGCGGGATCTACAATGAGCAGTTCTTC.

The chain couples TRBV7-9 to TRBJ2-3; D remains unclear. Trimming left V 6 bases short and J 0 bases short, with 7 bases between. The germline gives CDR1 SEHNR, CDR2 FQNEAQ (reference sequence). The CDR3 has 13 amino acids. The DNA for the CDR3 is TGTGCCAGCAGGGCAGGCAGCACAGATACGCAGTATTTT. Translated, it gives CASRAGSTDTQYF.

This chain uses TRBV10-3 with TRBJ1-3, with 7 bases lining up with TRBD1. V was clipped by 6 bases and J by 4 bases; unmatched bases: 6. CDR1 ENHRY and CDR2 SYGVKD come from the germline V gene. The CDR3 is 14 residues long. The CDR3 reads CAIRLDRPGNTIYF. As DNA, the CDR3 is TGTGCCATCAGGCTGGACAGGCCGGGAAACACCATATATTTT.

CDR3 in DNA: TGCGCCAGCAGCTTGGCTAGCGGGACCACAGATACGCAGTATTTT. Amino acid sequence: CASSLASGTTDTQYF. The chain carries TRBV5-1 and TRBJ2-3, with 9 bases lining up with TRBD2. The length of the CDR3 is 15 residues. Looked up from germline, CDR1 is SGHRS and CDR2 is YFSETQ. V lost 0 bases to trimming and J lost 2 bases; unmatched junction nucleotides: 1.

This clone was detected only a few times. CDR3 nucleotides: TGTGCCAGCATCCGTAGCGGGAGTTGGGACGAGCAGTACTTC. The encoded protein is CASIRSGSWDEQYF. This chain links TRBV28 with TRBJ2-7; 9 positions match TRBD2. The CDR3 spans 14 residues. Germline V gene lookup returns CDR1 MDHEN and CDR2 SYDVKM. Trimming removed 7 bases from V and 5 bases from J; junction bases left unmatched: 9.

The V gene is TRBV29-1, the J gene TRBJ2-7, with TRBD2 matching 8 bases. The length of the CDR3 is 16 residues. After removal of 4 bases from V and 6 bases from J, the junction contained 17 bases not matched to a gene. The germline V gene has CDR1 SQVTM and CDR2 ANQGSEA. DNA of the CDR3: TGCAGCGTTGTCCCCAGCGGGAGATTGTATTCCGGCGAGCAGTACTTC. It codes for CSVVPSGRLYSGEQYF.

This chain links TRBV5-1 with TRBJ2-2, with D perhaps TRBD1 (6 bases). With 4 bases removed from V and 1 base from J, the gap between germline ends came to 11 bases. CDR1 is SGHRS and CDR2 is YFSETQ in the germline V gene. The CDR3 extends over 15 amino acids. CDR3 coding DNA: TGCGCCAGCAGCCCCGGACAGCAGAACACCGGGGAGCTGTTTTTT. It is translated as CASSPGQQNTGELFF.

This chain connects TRBV15 to TRBJ1-5; D might be TRBD1 (5 bases). V was clipped by 1 base and J by 2 bases, with 6 bases between them. The V gene's germline CDR1 is LNHNV and CDR2 YYDKDF (reference sequence). The CDR3 length is 14 residues. CDR3 bases: TGTGCCACCAGCAGAGGGGGGGGCAATCAGCCCCAGCATTTT. As protein: CATSRGGGNQPQHF.

This clone was recorded once. V usage is TRBV6-5 and J usage is TRBJ2-4; TRBD1 aligns across 9 bases. The V gene end was trimmed by 5 bases and the J gene end by 7 bases; junction bases not matched to a gene: 9. The CDR3 is made up of 15 amino acids. Germline-derived CDR1 and CDR2 are MNHEY and SVGAGI. CDR3 protein: CASSTPGQGANIQYF. In nucleotides, the CDR3 is TGTGCCAGCAGTACCCCGGGACAGGGAGCCAACATTCAGTACTTC.

This clone was found a few times. J is TRBJ2-1 and V is TRBV6-5; 10 bases are a match to TRBD1. Trimming cost V 4 bases and J 7 bases; bases outside gene matches: 10. CDR1 MNHEY and CDR2 SVGAGI come from the germline V gene. The CDR3 has 16 amino acids. The CDR3 DNA reads TGTGCCAGCAGTTTGACGCCGGGACAGGGGAGAAATGAGCAGTTCTTC. Protein sequence: CASSLTPGQGRNEQFF.

The gene calls are TRBV6-5 and TRBJ2-1, with D hard to call. Between the trimmed V and J ends, which lost 2 bases and 13 bases, there was a span of 18 bases. The CDR3 is 14 residues long. The germline CDR1 and CDR2 sequences are MNHEY and SVGAGI. The CDR3 loop reads CASSYTPRAPQQFF. CDR3 coding DNA: TGTGCCAGCAGTTACACCCCTAGAGCCCCGCAACAGTTCTTC.